This TCR beta chain was documented in a study of blood T cell repertoires in COVID-19. Study background: The United States, Italy and Spain provided the acute and convalescent COVID-19 samples.

Measured with immunoSEQ multiplex PCR; TCRdb has only the in-frame clones, and not every one. The profile shows about 8,400 clones, 85% to 90% of them singletons. CDR1 is MNHNS and CDR2 is SASEGT in the germline V gene. V lost 0 bases and J 2 bases, leaving 8 bases between the germline ends. The CDR3 length is 14 residues. The specimen sequenced was peripheral blood. The receptor was isolated from a man in his 60s with acute or convalescent COVID-19. V and J are TRBV6-1 and TRBJ2-7; no definite D call. The CDR3 nucleotides are TGTGCCAGCAGTGAAGCGCGACAAGCCTACGAGCAGTACTTC. Amino acids: CASSEARQAYEQYF.